This T cell receptor beta chain emerged from a study of T cells in Graves' hyperthyroidism and ophthalmopathy (dated by TCRdb to the late 2010s). Context from the whole study: TCR V-J signatures able to tell the groups apart were searched for in a discovery cohort of 100 patients, of whom 40 to 45 had Graves' ophthalmopathy and around 58 had stable Graves' hyperthyroidism. Prospective prediction of ophthalmopathy was tested in an independent validation cohort of 18 to 20 hyperthyroidism patients and around 16 patients who later progressed to ophthalmopathy. The roughly 94 discovery patients were randomly split 7:3 into training and test sets. Thyroid tissue and blood T-cell repertoires from several Graves' hyperthyroidism patients were also compared in the study. After blood sampling, hyperthyroidism patients were treated with methimazole at a starting dose of 30 mg daily, and ophthalmopathy patients were treated with high-dose intravenous methylprednisolone. The paper describes TCR Vbeta CDR3 sequencing of 135 peripheral blood samples, made up of 40 to 45 ophthalmopathy patients, 70 to 75 hyperthyroidism patients and 17 progressor patients.

Worth noting for this clonotype: The antigen it binds to is not known. A much larger clone differs by one base, so this may be a read error.

Amplification of TCR beta CDR3 regions was carried out from RNA transcripts. The first round of RT-PCR for the TCR CDR3 was performed with the HTBI primer set and the Qiagen OneStep RT-PCR kit. A second multiplex PCR round built the libraries, followed by size selection and purification. The libraries were sequenced on an Illumina HiSeq2000 using paired-end 100 bp reads. The paper's processing steps were these. SOAPnuke was used to process the raw data, with reads discarded if the reads contained adapters or uncalled bases, had a mean Phred below 15, or lacked an exact constant-primer or identifier match. COPE v1.2.5 was used to merge high-quality paired reads, and clonotypes were defined as unique nucleotide sequences. MiTCR v1.1 was used to align the clonotypes against IMGT TRBV, TRBD and TRBJ reference segments. Only V-J combinations with frequency above 0.0001, covering 99.2% of repertoires, were analysed. The TCS score was defined as F50 (clonal expansion) divided by E x V (chaos), with BLOSUM62-based TCRdist calculated between CDR3 peptides within each V-J. Welch's t-statistics and random forest reduced roughly 500 V-J features to 10 to 15, which were used in a naive Bayes classifier (R e1071). The public reads were quality trimmed at Q25 with fastp and then assembled into clones with MiXCR by TCRdb, keeping productive beta chains. When rows share a CDR3 protein, they turn into one entry using the most common DNA and genes. Here the V and J calls rest on TCRdb's processing, not on the authors' analysis. The sample table lists under 700,000 distinct CDR3 sequences, 46% of them with a count of one. The ten most abundant clones make up about 7.9% of the sample.

Stable Graves' hyperthyroidism was defined as no progression to ophthalmopathy during 18 months of follow-up. Hyperthyroidism patients were newly diagnosed, with disease duration under 2 months, and aged 18 to 65 years. Exclusion was applied to patients with uncontrolled infections, other autoimmune diseases, pregnancy or lactation. Diagnoses were based on clinical symptoms, serum thyroxine and TRAb, thyroid ultrasound and orbital computed tomography. Total RNA was extracted with Trizol reagent, and quality was checked on an Agilent 2100 Bioanalyzer. General conclusions and limits of the study: During validation, the model predicted progression to ophthalmopathy a median of about 6.3 months ahead of onset, with around 65% sensitivity and about 75% specificity. A model built on a 13 V-J signature distinguished ophthalmopathy from stable hyperthyroidism, reaching 87.88% sensitivity and about 81% specificity in cross-validation and 80%/75% in testing. Most expanded thyroid clonotypes (frequency above 0.001) were also found in blood, which suggests that blood repertoires may mirror thyroid immune responses. No statistical method was used to fix the sample size in advance, and group allocation was not hidden from the investigators.

Taken from cysteine to phenylalanine, the CDR3 has 14 residues. CDR3 DNA is the only sequence kept; it has 42 bases, read in frame from the first base. CDR1 and CDR2, looked up from the germline V gene, are ENHRY and SYGVKD. This TCR came from a woman aged 18-29 years with Graves' hyperthyroidism. Donor details come from another sample of the same person, matched by shared clones. The sequenced sample consisted of peripheral blood or thyroid tissue (not recorded which). The chain couples TRBV10-3 to TRBJ1-5, with 8 junctional bases fitting TRBD1. The sequence in DNA is TGTGCCAGCAGTGAGTCTACAGGGGGACAGCCCCAGCATTTT. Its amino acids are CASSESTGGQPQHF.